The clone carrying this TCR beta chain came up a few times. What it binds is not known. The entry originates in a study of PD-1 blockade in classical Hodgkin lymphoma. Across the whole study: Patients received nivolumab 3 mg/kg intravenously every 2 weeks. Regarding the study as a whole: Complete responders had baseline diversity similar to newly diagnosed patients. Diversity in CD4+ TCRs, unlike that measured in CD8+ TCRs, had risen significantly by C4D1. Baseline TCR diversity was reportedly lower in newly diagnosed patients than in healthy donors. It was reported as lower still in relapsed/refractory patients.

Assay: immunoSEQ multiplex PCR; the TCRdb copy retains only in-frame clones and omits some. Among 20,000 to 30,000 clones listed, 80% to 90% were seen once. This CDR3 has 12 amino acids. The ends were cut back, 6 bases at V and 5 bases at J, with 8 bases in the middle. Germline CDR1 MGHDK, CDR2 SYGVNS. Time point: cycle 4 day 1 (C4D1), after more than 5 weeks of nivolumab. Each patient relapsed following autologous stem cell transplantation, and prior brentuximab vedotin exposure differed. V and J are TRBV25-1 and TRBJ1-5; D remains ambiguous. This clonotype was sampled from a human donor with classical Hodgkin lymphoma. This specimen was peripheral blood mononuclear cells (PBMCs), taken before the fourth cycle of nivolumab. Written as DNA, the CDR3 is TGTGCCAGCAGCTTAGGTGATCAGCCCCAGCATTTT. The encoded protein is CASSLGDQPQHF.